Included here is one TCR beta chain sequence, with context. Its antigen is unknown. This sample was included in a study of T cell responses to AZD1222 COVID-19 vaccine. Germline V gene sequence: CDR1 SEHNR, CDR2 FQNEAQ (reference sequence). V was cut by 3 bases and J by 9 bases, with 15 bases left in between. This CDR3 has 14 amino acids. The method was immunoSEQ multiplex PCR; TCRdb's version includes in-frame clones alone and lacks a portion of them. The data hold about 140,000 clones, with 70% to 90% observed a single time. Overall study results and limits: Spike regions recognized by vaccine-associated CD4 TCRs spanned the protein, led by 160-218 and 743-854. Clonal diversity may have been underestimated, and the donors were mostly white British, with more females than males. Unmutated variant regions are reportedly targeted by nearly half of spike-specific TCRs.

This chain links TRBV7-9 with TRBJ1-3; D ambiguous. The origin of this receptor is an adult in good health. Here the sequenced sample was peripheral blood, taken on day 0 of AZD1222 vaccination. The CDR3 loop reads CASSFDLLSGTIYF. The CDR3 DNA sequence: TGTGCCAGCAGCTTCGACCTCCTCTCGGGCACCATATATTTT.